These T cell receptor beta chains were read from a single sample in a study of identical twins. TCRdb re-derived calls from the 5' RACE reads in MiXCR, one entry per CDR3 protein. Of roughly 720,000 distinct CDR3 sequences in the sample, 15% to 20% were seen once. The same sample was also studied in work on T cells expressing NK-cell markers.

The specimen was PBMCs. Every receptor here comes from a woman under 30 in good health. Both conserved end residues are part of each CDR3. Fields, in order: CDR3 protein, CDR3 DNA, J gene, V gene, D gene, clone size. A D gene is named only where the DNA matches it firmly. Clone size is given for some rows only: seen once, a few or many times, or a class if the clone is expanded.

CDR3aa: CASSTPSRGGPNEQFF; CDR3nt: TGTGCCAGCAGCACACCTTCGCGGGGGGGCCCCAATGAGCAGTTCTTC; j_gene: TRBJ2-1; v_gene: TRBV11-2; d_gene: TRBD2; abundance: .
CDR3aa: CASSLGRENGYTF; CDR3nt: TGTGCCAGCAGTTTGGGCAGGGAGAATGGCTACACCTTC; j_gene: TRBJ1-2; v_gene: TRBV12-3/TRBV12-4; d_gene: .; abundance: few
CDR3aa: CASSIGALSAGELFF; CDR3nt: TGTGCCAGTAGCATTGGGGCTCTTAGCGCCGGGGAGCTGTTTTTT; j_gene: TRBJ2-2; v_gene: TRBV19; d_gene: .; abundance: .
CDR3aa: CASSIPAGGSYNEQFF; CDR3nt: TGTGCCAGTAGTATTCCCGCGGGGGGGTCCTACAATGAGCAGTTCTTC; j_gene: TRBJ2-1; v_gene: TRBV19; d_gene: TRBD2; abundance: .
CDR3aa: CASTGTASYNEQFF; CDR3nt: TGTGCCAGCACTGGGACAGCCTCCTACAATGAGCAGTTCTTC; j_gene: TRBJ2-1; v_gene: TRBV12-3/TRBV12-4; d_gene: TRBD1; abundance: few
CDR3aa: CASSADSPNEQFF; CDR3nt: TGTGCCAGCAGCGCGGACAGCCCCAATGAGCAGTTCTTC; j_gene: TRBJ2-1; v_gene: TRBV9; d_gene: .; abundance: few
CDR3aa: CAISESGLGGDNEQFF; CDR3nt: TGTGCCATCAGTGAGTCTGGACTCGGGGGAGATAATGAGCAGTTCTTC; j_gene: TRBJ2-1; v_gene: TRBV10-3; d_gene: .; abundance: .
CDR3aa: CSVAVSGASYGYTF; CDR3nt: TGCAGCGTTGCTGTGTCAGGCGCCTCCTATGGCTACACCTTC; j_gene: TRBJ1-2; v_gene: TRBV29-1; d_gene: .; abundance: .
CDR3aa: CASSPLVGDYGYTF; CDR3nt: TGTGCCAGCAGCCCTTTGGTGGGGGACTATGGCTACACCTTC; j_gene: TRBJ1-2; v_gene: TRBV12-3/TRBV12-4; d_gene: .; abundance: many
CDR3aa: CASSSGSRNYEQYF; CDR3nt: TGTGCCAGCAGCTCGGGTAGCCGCAACTACGAGCAGTACTTC; j_gene: TRBJ2-7; v_gene: TRBV9; d_gene: .; abundance: few
CDR3aa: CSASPTQGFIGYTF; CDR3nt: TGCAGTGCTAGCCCGACACAGGGCTTCATAGGCTACACCTTC; j_gene: TRBJ1-2; v_gene: TRBV20-1; d_gene: .; abundance: .
CDR3aa: CASSVMVNTEAFF; CDR3nt: TGTGCCAGCAGCGTAATGGTGAACACTGAAGCTTTCTTT; j_gene: TRBJ1-1; v_gene: TRBV9; d_gene: .; abundance: .
CDR3aa: CASSLDREKLFF; CDR3nt: TGTGCCAGCAGTTTAGACCGAGAAAAACTGTTTTTT; j_gene: TRBJ1-4; v_gene: TRBV12-3/TRBV12-4; d_gene: .; abundance: many
CDR3aa: CASSYGQGAAFF; CDR3nt: TGCGCCAGCAGCTACGGACAGGGGGCTGCTTTCTTT; j_gene: TRBJ1-1; v_gene: TRBV5-1; d_gene: TRBD1; abundance: .